This TCR delta chain is from a study of γδ T cells in repeated Plasmodium falciparum infection. Study details: Sampling occurred at baseline, pre-infection for selected infections, and 21 days post-infection. Some Malian samples span acute malaria episodes; others come from no-transmission periods.

With regard to this clone: TCRdb's protein for this DNA is that of a much larger clone and differs from the translation at residue 12, likely a read error; the protein shown is the DNA translation.

Each sorted gammadelta sample had TRG and TRD chains sequenced. TCRdb re-called the multiplex PCR reads with CATT. The sample contains around 50,000 delta-chain clones, roughly 1.6% of which appear only once. The specimen was gamma-delta T cells from blood. The sequence was collected from a pool of human donors (malaria-infected and uninfected, not separated).

CDR3 DNA sequence: TGTGCCTGTGACACGCTGGGGGCTGAGAACTTGTCCACCGATAAACTCATCTTT. Translation: CACDTLGAENLSTDKLIF. The J gene is TRDJ1, the V gene TRDV2; 7 nucleotides line up with TRDD3. The J gene is not listed in TCRdb, so it was assigned here from a DNA match to germline. The V and J ends lost 1 base and 1 base, in that order; junction bases with no gene match: 14. CDR1 and CDR2 (germline): GEAIGNYY, EKD. CDR3 length equals 18 residues.